These 12 T cell receptor beta chains originate from one sample sequenced in a study of vaccination and CD4 T cells after COVID-19. The study sequenced cultured CD4+ T cell DNA using the Oncomine TCR Beta short-read assay. MiXCR was run by TCRdb on the PCR reads, yielding one entry per CDR3 protein. Of around 19,000 distinct CDR3 sequences in the sample, roughly 35% were seen once. The antigens for these receptors are not known. The sample's time point: late sampling 161 to 241 days after vaccination in a few convalescent patients. Sample treatment: 10-day PBMC culture with coronavirus spike peptide pools or control peptides (ViraFEST assay). Source: CD4+ T cells from blood, cultured in vitro, taken about 7 months after SARS-CoV-2 vaccination. Source of these receptors: a human donor who had recovered from COVID-19.

V is TRBV6-5 and J is TRBJ2-3, with D possibly being TRBD2 (6 bases). The germline gives CDR1 MNHEY, CDR2 SVGAGI. This CDR3 is 16 amino acids long. V was cut by 2 bases and J by 3 bases, with 15 bases left in between. In DNA form, the CDR3 reads TGTGCCAGCAGTTACGGAGGCGGGGCAGGGACAGATACGCAGTATTTT. Translated, it gives CASSYGGGAGTDTQYF.

CDR3 coding DNA: TGCGCCAGCAGCTCCGGGACAGGGAAAGAGACCCAGTACTTC. It translates to CASSSGTGKETQYF. The V and J genes are TRBV5-1 and TRBJ2-5; 9 bases agree with TRBD1. The CDR3 contains 14 residues. The trim removed 3 bases at V and 3 bases at J, leaving 3 bases unmatched. Germline V gene lookup returns CDR1 SGHRS and CDR2 YFSETQ. The whole variable domain, remainder taken from reference TRBV5-1 and TRBJ2-5, is KAGVTQTPRYLIKTRGQQVTLSCSPISGHRSVSWYQQTPGQGLQFLFEYFSETQRNKGNFPGRFSGRQFSNSRSEMNVSTLELGDSALYLCASSSGTGKETQYFGPGTRLLVL.

This clonotype was counted between two and nine times. The CDR3 spells CASSEADGVGGNEQFF. The CDR3 DNA reads as TGTGCCAGCAGTGAAGCAGACGGAGTTGGAGGCAATGAGCAGTTCTTC. The chain has TRBV6-1 and TRBJ2-1; D perhaps matches TRBD2 (5 bases). This CDR3 is built from 16 residues. V shed 0 bases and J shed 6 bases, with 15 bases lying between them. Germline assignment: CDR1 MNHNS and CDR2 SASEGT.

This clonotype was counted a few times. The chain links TRBV4-3 to TRBJ1-5; no firm D call. Germline V gene sequence: CDR1 LGHNA, CDR2 YSLEER. The CDR3 runs 14 residues. V was cut by 0 bases and J by 0 bases, with 3 bases left in between. CDR3 nucleotide sequence: TGCGCCAGCAGCCAAGATCCTAGCAATCAGCCCCAGCATTTT. This translates into CASSQDPSNQPQHF.

The chain has TRBV20-1 and TRBJ1-4; D is uncertain. CDR3 length: 14 residues. Germline CDR1 reads DFQATT; CDR2 reads SNEGSKA (reference sequence). With 4 bases removed from V and 4 bases from J, the gap between germline ends came to 13 bases. The CDR3 DNA follows: TGCAGTGCTAATGATGTGGAGAATAATGAAAAACTGTTTTTT. Translated: CSANDVENNEKLFF.

This clonotype was seen once. This sequence joins TRBV4-3 and TRBJ2-1; D remains unclear. The CDR3 is 13 amino acids. The V gene lost 0 bases and the J gene lost 7 bases, with 7 bases spanning the gap. Per germline, CDR1 LGHNA and CDR2 YSLEER. The CDR3 loop reads CASSQESRNEQFF. The CDR3 region has the DNA TGCGCCAGCAGCCAAGAATCCAGAAATGAGCAGTTCTTC.

This clonotype was observed a handful of times. The chain joins TRBV20-1 to TRBJ2-7, with D possibly being TRBD1 or TRBD2 (5 bases each). CDR1 and CDR2 from the germline V gene are DFQATT and SNEGSKA (reference sequence). This CDR3 contains 14 residues. Trimming removed 2 bases at V and 2 bases at J, with 13 bases between. The CDR3 region is CSARLPGPTYEQYF. The CDR3 bases are TGCAGTGCTAGACTACCGGGACCAACCTACGAGCAGTACTTC.

This clonotype occurred a few times. The chain has TRBV27 and TRBJ2-3; D uncertain. The germline V gene encodes CDR1 MNHEY and CDR2 SMNVEV (reference sequence). The CDR3 has 14 amino acids. V dropped 1 base and J dropped 0 bases, with 5 bases sitting between them. This chain's CDR3 is CASSLLASTDTQYF. In DNA form, the CDR3 reads TGTGCCAGCAGTTTATTGGCTAGCACAGATACGCAGTATTTT.

V and J are TRBV10-3 and TRBJ2-3; perhaps TRBD2 as D (6 bases). In germline, CDR1 is ENHRY, CDR2 SYGVKD. The CDR3 runs 15 residues. The V end lost 0 bases, the J end lost 2 bases, and 9 bases lay between the germline ends. In DNA form, the CDR3 reads TGTGCCATCAGTGAGTCGCGGGGATACACAGATACGCAGTATTTT. This encodes CAISESRGYTDTQYF.

The J gene is TRBJ1-2, the V gene TRBV10-3; 8 bases map to TRBD1. The V segment lost 1 base and the J segment 2 bases; nucleotides outside the gene matches: 3. CDR3 size: 15 residues. The germline V gene encodes CDR1 ENHRY and CDR2 SYGVKD. The CDR3 nucleotides read TGTGCCATCAGTGAGTTACAGGGGGGGAACTATGGCTACACCTTC. Translated, it gives CAISELQGGNYGYTF.

In this sample, this clonotype turned up a few times. The chain employs TRBV7-3 and TRBJ2-3; 7 bases agree with TRBD2. V shed 2 bases, J shed 2 bases, and the junction held 4 bases outside the gene matches. The germline CDR1 and CDR2 sequences are SGHTA and FQGTGA. The CDR3 loop spans 15 amino acids. CDR3 nucleotides: TGTGCCAGCAGCTTACTGGCGGGAGTCACAGATACGCAGTATTTT. Translating it yields CASSLLAGVTDTQYF.

The chain joins TRBV4-2 to TRBJ2-7; 7 positions match TRBD2. The ends lost 4 bases at V and 3 bases at J; junction bases unmatched: 6. CDR1 is LGHNA, CDR2 YNFKEQ, per germline. The CDR3 loop spans 14 amino acids. CDR3 DNA: TGTGCCAGCAGCCGAGGACTAGGTGACTACGAGCAGTACTTC. This gives the protein CASSRGLGDYEQYF.